Here is one T cell receptor (beta chain) with its context. No antigen is known for it. Germline-derived CDR1 and CDR2 are SEHNR and FQNEAQ (reference sequence). This CDR3 is 13 amino acids long. The germline V and J ends were trimmed by 7 bases and 2 bases, with 9 bases remaining between them. The entry originates in a study of OX40 agonist ivuxolimab in advanced cancers. For the study at large: A mean age of roughly 66 years, range about 20 to 90, was recorded, and around 85% were male. Study conclusions and caveats: Undetermined was the antigen specificity of the expanded peripheral T cells. Clonal expansion in partial responders at 0.1-3.0 mg/kg ranked among the lowest.

Only in-frame clones appear in the TCRdb table, and some are missing; sequencing was by immunoSEQ multiplex PCR. The table lists about 55,000 clones, about 90% of them singletons, with just under 7% in the top ten. Source: CD4+ or CD8+ T cells sorted from blood, taken in a trial of the OX40 agonist ivuxolimab. This clonotype was obtained from an adult with an advanced solid tumor such as melanoma, head and neck, liver or kidney cancer. The chain recombines TRBV7-9 with TRBJ1-3; possibly TRBD1 for D (5 bases). CDR3 DNA: TGTGCCAGCATCGGGGCAGCTGGAAACACCATATATTTT. It is translated as CASIGAAGNTIYF.